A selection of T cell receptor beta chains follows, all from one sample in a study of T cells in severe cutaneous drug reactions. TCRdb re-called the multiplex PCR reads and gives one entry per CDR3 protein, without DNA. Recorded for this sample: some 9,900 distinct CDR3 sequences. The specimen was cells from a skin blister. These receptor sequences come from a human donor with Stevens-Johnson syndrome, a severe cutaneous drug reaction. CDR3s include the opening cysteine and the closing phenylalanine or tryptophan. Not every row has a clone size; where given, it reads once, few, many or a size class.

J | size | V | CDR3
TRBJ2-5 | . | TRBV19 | CATGGQHQETQYF
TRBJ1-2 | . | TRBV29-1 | CSVEDSWTGLGGYTF
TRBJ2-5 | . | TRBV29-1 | CSVVLADQETQYF
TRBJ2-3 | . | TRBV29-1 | CSVEGDSTDTQYF
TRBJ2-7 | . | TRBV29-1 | CSVEVSTLGYEQYF
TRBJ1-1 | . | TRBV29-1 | CSVRPTGLYTEAFF
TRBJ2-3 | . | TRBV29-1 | CSVVPTLSTDTQYF
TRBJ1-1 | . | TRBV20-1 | CSASDRETEAFF
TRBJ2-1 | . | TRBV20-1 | CSARDFLFSYNEQFF
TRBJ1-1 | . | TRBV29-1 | CSVETGALGTDAFF
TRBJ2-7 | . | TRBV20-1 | CSASPASGRSIEQYF
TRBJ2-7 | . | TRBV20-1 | CSARDGVGSYEQYF
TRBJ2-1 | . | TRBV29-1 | CSVDNTGGNYNEQFF
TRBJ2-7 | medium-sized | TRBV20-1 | CSVERRQGSSEQYF